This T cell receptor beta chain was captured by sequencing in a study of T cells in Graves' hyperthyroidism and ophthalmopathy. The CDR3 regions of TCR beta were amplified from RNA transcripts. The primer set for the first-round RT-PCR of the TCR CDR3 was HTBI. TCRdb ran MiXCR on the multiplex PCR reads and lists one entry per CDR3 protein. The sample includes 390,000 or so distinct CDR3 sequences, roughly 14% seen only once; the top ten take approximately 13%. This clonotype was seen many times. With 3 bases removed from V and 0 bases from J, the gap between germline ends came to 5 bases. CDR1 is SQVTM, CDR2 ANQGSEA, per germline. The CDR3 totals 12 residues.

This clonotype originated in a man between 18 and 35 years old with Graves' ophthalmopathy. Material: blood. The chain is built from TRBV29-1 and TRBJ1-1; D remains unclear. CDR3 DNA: TGCAGCGTTGATGGAGTGAACACTGAAGCTTTCTTT. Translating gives CSVDGVNTEAFF. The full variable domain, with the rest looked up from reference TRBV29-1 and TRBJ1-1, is SAVISQKPSRDICQRGTSLTIQCQVDSQVTMMFWYRQQPGQSLTLIATANQGSEATYESGFVIDKFPISRPNLTFSTLTVSNMSPEDSSIYLCSVDGVNTEAFFGQGTRLTVV.